There are a few counts of the clone carrying this T cell receptor beta chain. The sequenced template was cDNA made from the entire isolated RNA. Clones were sequenced by immunoSEQ multiplex PCR, and TCRdb holds only the in-frame ones, with some missing. Among under 400,000 clones, 20% were seen once, and the ten largest hold under 0.055%. This CDR3 is 12 amino acids long. The V and J ends lost 7 bases and 6 bases, in that order; junction bases with no gene match: 5. Germline CDR1 and CDR2: SQVTM and ANQGSEA. The data are from a study of beta chain features in type 1 diabetes. The chain uses TRBV29-1 and TRBJ1-2; 10 positions match TRBD1. The sample consisted of naive CD4+ T cells from blood. This receptor was identified in a young woman in good health. Here the CDR3 reads CSAMTGGNGYTF. The CDR3 region has the DNA TGCAGCGCCATGACAGGGGGCAATGGCTACACCTTC.